This passage covers 23 T cell receptor beta chains from one sample sequenced in a study of cytomegalovirus exposure and HLA in healthy donors. Researchers ran the PCR with 60 Vbeta and 13 Jbeta primers. Repertoires were generated with immunoSEQ multiplex PCR, while TCRdb's copy carries only in-frame clones and drops some. The table records about 62,000 clones, roughly 75% of them present only once. The sample consisted of PBMCs. Receptors originate from a man aged 55 to 69 in good health and CMV-seropositive.

This clone was observed a single time. The CDR3, as DNA: TGTGCCAGCAGTGTTAACAGGGGCTACGAGCAGTACTTC. The encoded protein is CASSVNRGYEQYF. The chain uses TRBV2 and TRBJ2-7, with 7 bases matching TRBD1. With V trimmed by 4 bases and J by 3 bases, 3 bases remained unmatched. CDR1 SNHLY and CDR2 FYNNEI come from the germline V gene. The CDR3 totals 13 residues.

The J gene is TRBJ1-4, the V gene TRBV6-5; 9 positions match TRBD1. This CDR3 is 14 amino acids long. Germline CDR1 and CDR2: MNHEY and SVGAGI. V shed 6 bases, J shed 8 bases, and the junction held 7 bases outside the gene matches. CDR3 sequence (DNA): TGTGCCAGCAGCGGGACAGGGATGGGGGAAAAACTGTTTTTT. This gives the protein CASSGTGMGEKLFF.

The chain employs TRBV4-1 and TRBJ2-7, with 11 nucleotides matching TRBD1. There are 17 residues in the CDR3. Trimming removed 5 bases from V and 0 bases from J; junction bases left unmatched: 9. CDR1 and CDR2 from the germline V gene are MGHRA and YSYEKL. The CDR3 protein is CASSVLTGTGGSYEQYF. The CDR3 coding sequence is TGCGCCAGCAGCGTCCTAACCGGGACAGGGGGCTCCTACGAGCAGTACTTC.

The rearrangement links TRBV7-8 to TRBJ1-1, with D uncertain. This CDR3 has 14 residues. Germline lookup yields CDR1 SGHVS and CDR2 FQNEAQ. The germline V and J ends were trimmed by 5 bases and 1 base, with 11 bases remaining between them. The CDR3 DNA reads TGTGCCAGCAGCCTCCGGAGGGAGAACACTGAAGCTTTCTTT. Residues: CASSLRRENTEAFF.

The chain couples TRBV11-2 to TRBJ2-7; 13 bases line up with TRBD2. The CDR3 has 17 residues. V was pared by 4 bases and J by 0 bases, with 6 bases of the junction left unmatched. Germline V gene lookup returns CDR1 SGHAT and CDR2 FQNNGV. Here the CDR3 DNA reads TGTGCCAGCAGCTCGGGAGGACTAGCGGGGGTCTCCTACGAGCAGTACTTC. Protein sequence: CASSSGGLAGVSYEQYF.

A few counts support this clone. The chain combines TRBV9 with TRBJ1-6; unclear D gene. Trimming left V 3 bases short and J 4 bases short, with 8 bases between. Germline loops: CDR1 SGDLS, CDR2 YYNGEE. This CDR3 contains 14 residues. The CDR3 here is CASSATSYNSPLHF. The CDR3 nucleotides are TGTGCCAGCAGCGCGACATCATATAATTCACCCCTCCACTTT.

This sequence joins TRBV5-1 and TRBJ2-4, with 8 bases matching TRBD1. The CDR3 spans 16 residues. Germline V CDR1 and CDR2: SGHRS, YFSETQ. The V segment lost 4 bases and the J segment 0 bases; nucleotides outside the gene matches: 6. Here the CDR3 DNA reads TGCGCCAGCAGCCCGAGACAGGGGCTAGCCAAAAACATTCAGTACTTC. This translates into CASSPRQGLAKNIQYF.

V gene TRBV27 combines with J gene TRBJ1-2; maybe TRBD1 (6 bases). Deletions cut 5 bases from V and 1 base from J, with 8 bases between. This CDR3 has 13 residues. Germline-derived CDR1 and CDR2 are MNHEY and SMNVEV (reference sequence). CDR3 DNA: TGTGCCAGCAGTCAACAGGGTAACTATGGCTACACCTTC. It specifies CASSQQGNYGYTF.

The rearrangement joins TRBV5-1 to TRBJ2-1; TRBD2 aligns across 8 bases. This CDR3 contains 13 residues. Per the germline V gene, CDR1 is SGHRS and CDR2 is YFSETQ. The J segment lost 8 bases and the V segment lost 3 bases, leaving 4 bases of the junction unmatched. CDR3 sequence reads: CASSSREGHEQFF. CDR3 in DNA: TGCGCCAGCAGCTCTCGGGAGGGTCATGAGCAGTTCTTC. The full variable domain, rest sourced from reference TRBV5-1 and TRBJ2-1, is KAGVTQTPRYLIKTRGQQVTLSCSPISGHRSVSWYQQTPGQGLQFLFEYFSETQRNKGNFPGRFSGRQFSNSRSEMNVSTLELGDSALYLCASSSREGHEQFFGPGTRLTVL.

V usage is TRBV2 and J usage is TRBJ1-1, with unresolved D. The CDR3 is 12 amino acids. Germline V gene data show CDR1 as SNHLY and CDR2 as FYNNEI. Trimming took 4 bases from V and 5 from J, leaving 8 bases between them. CDR3 region: CASSVWETEAFF. The CDR3 nucleotides are TGTGCCAGCAGTGTCTGGGAGACTGAAGCTTTCTTT.

The chain recombines TRBV5-1 with TRBJ2-4, with 11 nucleotides matching TRBD2. The J segment lost 0 bases and the V segment lost 2 bases, leaving 4 bases of the junction unmatched. The CDR3 length is 17 residues. Germline values: CDR1 SGHRS, CDR2 YFSETQ. The CDR3 nucleotides are TGCGCCAGCAGCTTCGGGACTAGCGGATTAGCCAAAAACATTCAGTACTTC. Translating it yields CASSFGTSGLAKNIQYF.

This chain connects TRBV6-5 to TRBJ1-5, with 9 bases that match TRBD1. This CDR3 contains 15 residues. Germline V gene data show CDR1 as MNHEY and CDR2 as SVGAGI. V shed 2 bases, J shed 4 bases, and the junction held 3 bases outside the gene matches. The CDR3 nucleotides read TGTGCCAGCAGTTACGGGACAGGGAATAATCAGCCCCAGCATTTT. This gives the protein CASSYGTGNNQPQHF.

The V gene is TRBV15, the J gene TRBJ2-3; the match to TRBD1 covers 10 bases. The germline gives CDR1 LNHNV, CDR2 YYDKDF (reference sequence). V lost 0 bases to trimming and J lost 4 bases; unmatched junction nucleotides: 10. The CDR3 has 18 residues. The CDR3 loop reads CATSRDFGTGDRSDTQYF. In nucleotides, the CDR3 is TGTGCCACCAGCAGAGACTTTGGGACAGGGGATCGATCAGATACGCAGTATTTT.

This rearrangement joins TRBV27 to TRBJ2-3, with 13 bases that match TRBD2. The CDR3 has 17 residues. V lost 4 bases and J lost 6; bases outside the gene matches: 10. Germline V gene sequence: CDR1 MNHEY, CDR2 SMNVEV (reference sequence). In nucleotides, the CDR3 is TGTGCCAGCAGTTCCCGGACTAGCGGGAGACGATTGGATACGCAGTATTTT. Translating gives CASSSRTSGRRLDTQYF.

The J gene is TRBJ2-3, the V gene TRBV29-1, with D possibly being TRBD2 (5 bases). Germline CDR1 and CDR2: SQVTM and ANQGSEA. This CDR3 contains 16 residues. Trimming took off 0 bases at V and 0 bases at J, with 13 bases between the two ends. CDR3 residues: CSVEDLPRTSTDTQYF. CDR3 sequence (DNA): TGCAGCGTTGAAGATCTTCCCAGGACTAGCACAGATACGCAGTATTTT.

CDR3 sequence (DNA): TGTGCCAGCAGCTTAGGGGGGCTTCAGCCCCAGCATTTT. It encodes CASSLGGLQPQHF. The chain is built from TRBV7-2 and TRBJ1-5; D is perhaps TRBD1 (6 bases). Per germline, CDR1 SGHTA and CDR2 FQGNSA. The CDR3 loop spans 13 amino acids. V was trimmed by 1 base and J by 6 bases, leaving 7 bases between them.

The chain is built from TRBV10-3 and TRBJ1-1, with 8 bases identical to TRBD1. Trimming took 2 bases from V and 5 from J; bases not matched to a gene: 10. The CDR3 totals 16 residues. Germline loops: CDR1 ENHRY, CDR2 SYGVKD. CDR3 in DNA: TGTGCCATCAGTGAGCCATCGACAGGGGAGGGGACTGAAGCTTTCTTT. It translates to CAISEPSTGEGTEAFF.

The chain joins TRBV5-1 to TRBJ1-4; D is perhaps TRBD1 (5 bases). Trimming stripped 3 bases from V and 8 bases from J, with 17 bases between. CDR1 and CDR2 (germline): SGHRS, YFSETQ. The CDR3 sequence is 15 residues long. The DNA for the CDR3 is TGCGCCAGCAGCTCATCTCGGGGGACTGAGGAAAAACTGTTTTTT. Protein sequence: CASSSSRGTEEKLFF.

The chain links TRBV2 to TRBJ2-7, with 9 bases matching TRBD2. CDR1 and CDR2 from the germline V gene are SNHLY and FYNNEI. J was trimmed by 6 bases and V by 6 bases; bases with no gene match: 3. CDR3 length: 12 residues. The CDR3 DNA follows: TGTGCCAGCAGGGGGACTAGCAGCGAGCAGTACTTC. This gives the protein CASRGTSSEQYF.

In its sample, this clone was seen a few times. The V call is TRBV5-1, the J call TRBJ1-1; tentatively, D is TRBD1 (6 bases). Trimming pared 4 bases from V and 5 bases from J, leaving 18 bases between. From germline, CDR1 is SGHRS and CDR2 YFSETQ. CDR3 length: 15 amino acids. DNA for the CDR3: TGCGCCAGCAGCCCCCCCGGGGGGCGGGGAACTGAAGCTTTCTTT. It encodes CASSPPGGRGTEAFF.

This rearrangement joins TRBV27 to TRBJ2-1; D may be TRBD1 (6 bases). CDR1 MNHEY and CDR2 SMNVEV come from the germline V gene (reference sequence). This CDR3 comprises 13 residues. V lost 8 bases, J lost 6 bases, and 14 bases lay in between. CDR3: CASSGAFSNEQFF. CDR3 sequence (DNA): TGTGCCAGCTCAGGGGCTTTTAGCAATGAGCAGTTCTTC.

This sequence joins TRBV10-3 and TRBJ2-7; D gene unclear. This CDR3 has 13 residues. CDR1 is ENHRY and CDR2 is SYGVKD in the germline V gene. Trimming left V 2 bases short and J 7 bases short, with 12 bases between. CDR3 loop: CAISEPLSREQYF. The CDR3 DNA follows: TGTGCCATCAGTGAGCCCCTCTCGAGGGAGCAGTACTTC.

This clone is judged medium-sized. In DNA form, the CDR3 reads TGTGCCAGCAGCTTGGGGCAGAAAACGAGCACAGATACGCAGTATTTT. It codes for CASSLGQKTSTDTQYF. This chain links TRBV5-8 with TRBJ2-3; the D is unclear. Trimming left V 0 bases short and J 0 bases short, with 11 bases between. The germline V gene has CDR1 SGHTS and CDR2 YDEGEE. The CDR3 has 16 amino acids.